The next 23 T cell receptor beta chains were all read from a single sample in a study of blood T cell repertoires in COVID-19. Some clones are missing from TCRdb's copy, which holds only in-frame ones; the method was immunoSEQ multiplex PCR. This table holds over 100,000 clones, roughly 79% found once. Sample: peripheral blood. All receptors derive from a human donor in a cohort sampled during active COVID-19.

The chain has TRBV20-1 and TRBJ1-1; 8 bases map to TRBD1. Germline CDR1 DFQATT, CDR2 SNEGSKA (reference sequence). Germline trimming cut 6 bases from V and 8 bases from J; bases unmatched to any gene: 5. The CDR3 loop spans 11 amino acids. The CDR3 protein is CSASGTGEAFF. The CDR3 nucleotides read TGCAGTGCCAGTGGGACAGGAGAAGCTTTCTTT.

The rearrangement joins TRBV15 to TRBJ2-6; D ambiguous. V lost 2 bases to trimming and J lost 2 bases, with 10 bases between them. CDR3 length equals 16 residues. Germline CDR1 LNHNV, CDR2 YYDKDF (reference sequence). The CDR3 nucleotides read TGTGCCACCAGCAGACCCGGTGTGGCTGGGGCCAACGTCCTGACTTTC. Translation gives CATSRPGVAGANVLTF.

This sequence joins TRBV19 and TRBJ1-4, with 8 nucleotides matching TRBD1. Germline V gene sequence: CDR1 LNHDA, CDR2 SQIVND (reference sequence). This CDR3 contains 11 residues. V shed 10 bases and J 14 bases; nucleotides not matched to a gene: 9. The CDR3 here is CATSYGQGLFF. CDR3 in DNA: TGTGCCACCTCATACGGACAGGGTCTGTTTTTT.

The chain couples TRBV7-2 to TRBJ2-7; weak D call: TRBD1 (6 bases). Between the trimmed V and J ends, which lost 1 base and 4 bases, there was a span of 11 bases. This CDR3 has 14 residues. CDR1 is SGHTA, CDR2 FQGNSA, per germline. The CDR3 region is CASSLEQGLYEQYF. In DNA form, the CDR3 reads TGTGCCAGCAGCTTAGAACAGGGTTTATACGAGCAGTACTTC.

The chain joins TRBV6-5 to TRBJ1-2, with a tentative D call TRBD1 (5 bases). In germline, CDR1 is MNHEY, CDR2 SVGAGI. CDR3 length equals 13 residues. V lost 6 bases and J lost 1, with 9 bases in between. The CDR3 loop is CASSRGVNYGYTF. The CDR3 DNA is TGTGCCAGCAGCCGGGGGGTTAACTATGGCTACACCTTC.

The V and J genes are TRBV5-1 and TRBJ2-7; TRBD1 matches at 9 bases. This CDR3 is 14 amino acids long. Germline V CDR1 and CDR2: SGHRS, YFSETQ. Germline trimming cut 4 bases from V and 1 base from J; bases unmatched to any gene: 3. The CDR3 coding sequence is TGCGCCAGCAGCAGGGGACAGGGATCCTACGAGCAGTACTTC. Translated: CASSRGQGSYEQYF.

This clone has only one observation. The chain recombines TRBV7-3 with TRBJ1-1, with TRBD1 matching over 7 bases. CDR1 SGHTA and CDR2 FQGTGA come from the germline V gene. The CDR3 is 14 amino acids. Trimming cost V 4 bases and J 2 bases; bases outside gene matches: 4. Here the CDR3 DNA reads TGTGCCAGCAGCTCGGGACAGTCTAACACTGAAGCTTTCTTT. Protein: CASSSGQSNTEAFF.

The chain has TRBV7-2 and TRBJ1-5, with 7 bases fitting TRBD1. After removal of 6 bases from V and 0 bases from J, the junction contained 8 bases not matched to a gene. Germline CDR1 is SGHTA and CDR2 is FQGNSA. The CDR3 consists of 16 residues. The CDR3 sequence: CASSRGDSNSNQPQHF. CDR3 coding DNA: TGTGCCAGCAGTAGGGGGGACAGTAATAGCAATCAGCCCCAGCATTTT.

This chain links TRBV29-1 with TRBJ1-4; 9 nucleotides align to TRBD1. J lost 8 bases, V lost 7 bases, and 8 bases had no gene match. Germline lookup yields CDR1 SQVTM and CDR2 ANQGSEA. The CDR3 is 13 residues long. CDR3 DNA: TGCAGCGCCTTCGGACAGGGGCGCGAAAAACTGTTTTTT. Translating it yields CSAFGQGREKLFF.

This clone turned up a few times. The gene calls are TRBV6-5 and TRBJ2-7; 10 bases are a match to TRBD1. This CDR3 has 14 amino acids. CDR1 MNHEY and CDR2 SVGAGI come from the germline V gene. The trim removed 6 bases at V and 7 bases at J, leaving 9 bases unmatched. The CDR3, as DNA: TGTGCCAGCAGCAGACGGGACAGGGGTAGGGAGCAGTACTTC. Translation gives CASSRRDRGREQYF.

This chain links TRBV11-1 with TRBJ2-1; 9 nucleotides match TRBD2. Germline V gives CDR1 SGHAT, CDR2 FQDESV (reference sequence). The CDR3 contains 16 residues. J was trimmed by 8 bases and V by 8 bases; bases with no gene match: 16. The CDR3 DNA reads TGTGCCAGCGACGGTGCGGGGGGGTCCCCAGATTATGAGCAGTTCTTC. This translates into CASDGAGGSPDYEQFF.

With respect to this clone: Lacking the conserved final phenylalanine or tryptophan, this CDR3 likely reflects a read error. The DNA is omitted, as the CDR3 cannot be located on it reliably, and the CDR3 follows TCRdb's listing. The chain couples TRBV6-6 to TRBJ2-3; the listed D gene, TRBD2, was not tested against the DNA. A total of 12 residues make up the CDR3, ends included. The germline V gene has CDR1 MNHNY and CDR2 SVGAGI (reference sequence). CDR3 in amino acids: CASSYSVGEVVL.

The CDR3: CASSPSTVTGNTIYF. CDR3 nucleotides: TGTGCCAGCAGCCCATCCACGGTTACTGGAAACACCATATATTTT. The chain carries TRBV7-6 and TRBJ1-3, with no clear D. Per the germline V gene, CDR1 is SGHVS and CDR2 is FNYEAQ. The CDR3 length is 15 residues. The V and J ends lost 5 bases and 2 bases respectively, with 13 bases between them.

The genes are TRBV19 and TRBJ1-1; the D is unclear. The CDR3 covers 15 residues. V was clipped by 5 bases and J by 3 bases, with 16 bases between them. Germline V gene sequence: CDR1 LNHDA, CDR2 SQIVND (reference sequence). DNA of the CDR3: TGTGCCAGTAGTGCGCAGATTCCCGGGGACACTGAAGCTTTCTTT. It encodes CASSAQIPGDTEAFF.

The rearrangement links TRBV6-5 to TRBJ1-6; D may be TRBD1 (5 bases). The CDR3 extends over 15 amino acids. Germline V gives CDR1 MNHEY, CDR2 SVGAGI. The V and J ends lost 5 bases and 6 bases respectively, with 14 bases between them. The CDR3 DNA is TGTGCCAGCAGTACCACAGGAGAAAGTAATTCACCCCTCCACTTT. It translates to CASSTTGESNSPLHF.

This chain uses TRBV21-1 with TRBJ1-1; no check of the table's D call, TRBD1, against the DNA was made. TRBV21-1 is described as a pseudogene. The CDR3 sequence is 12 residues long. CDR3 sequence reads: CASSKVDRSAFF. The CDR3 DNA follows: TGTGCCAGCAGCAAAGTGGACAGGTCGGCTTTCTTT.

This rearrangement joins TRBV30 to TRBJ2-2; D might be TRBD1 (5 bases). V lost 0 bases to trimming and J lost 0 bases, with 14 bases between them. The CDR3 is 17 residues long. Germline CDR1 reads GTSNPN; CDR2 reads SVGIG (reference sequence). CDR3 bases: TGTGCCTGGAGTGTACCCCCGACGACAGCGAACACCGGGGAGCTGTTTTTT. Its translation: CAWSVPPTTANTGELFF. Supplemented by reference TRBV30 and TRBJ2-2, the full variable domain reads SQTIHQWPATLVQPVGSPLSLECTVEGTSNPNLYWYRQAAGRGLQLLFYSVGIGQISSEVPQNLSASRPQDRQFILSSKKLLLSDSGFYLCAWSVPPTTANTGELFFGEGSRLTVL.

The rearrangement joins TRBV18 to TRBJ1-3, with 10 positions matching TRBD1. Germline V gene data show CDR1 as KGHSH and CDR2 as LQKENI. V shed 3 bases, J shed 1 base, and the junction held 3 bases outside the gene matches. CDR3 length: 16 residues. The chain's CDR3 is CASSPGTGVSGNTIYF. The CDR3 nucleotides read TGTGCCAGCTCACCGGGGACAGGGGTTTCTGGAAACACCATATATTTT. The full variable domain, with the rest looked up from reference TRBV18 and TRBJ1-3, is NAGVMQNPRHLVRRRGQEARLRCSPMKGHSHVYWYRQLPEEGLKFMVYLQKENIIDESGMPKERFSAEFPKEGPSILRIQQVVRGDSAAYFCASSPGTGVSGNTIYFGEGSWLTVV.

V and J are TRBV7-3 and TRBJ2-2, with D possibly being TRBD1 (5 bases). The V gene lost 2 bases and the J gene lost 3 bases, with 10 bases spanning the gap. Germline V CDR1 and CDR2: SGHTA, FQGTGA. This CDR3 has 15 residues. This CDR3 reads CASSLGALDTGELFF. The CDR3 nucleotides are TGTGCCAGCAGCTTAGGGGCTTTGGACACCGGGGAGCTGTTTTTT.

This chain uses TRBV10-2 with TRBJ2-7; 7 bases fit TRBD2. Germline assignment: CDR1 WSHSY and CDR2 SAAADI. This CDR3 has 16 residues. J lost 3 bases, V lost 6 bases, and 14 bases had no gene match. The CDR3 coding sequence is TGCGCCAGCAGAGACGAGCGGGGAGGGCGGGACTACGAGCAGTACTTC. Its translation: CASRDERGGRDYEQYF.

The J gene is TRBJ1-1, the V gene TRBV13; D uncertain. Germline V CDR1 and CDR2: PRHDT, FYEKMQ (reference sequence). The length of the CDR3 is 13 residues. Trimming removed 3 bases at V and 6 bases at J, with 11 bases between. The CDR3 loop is CASSFPEVAEAFF. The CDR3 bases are TGTGCCAGCAGCTTCCCAGAAGTGGCTGAAGCTTTCTTT.

In DNA, the CDR3 is TGTGCCAGCAGTTTATGGGTTGTAGGGACAGGGGGGGAGAACGGGGAGACCCAGTACTTC. It specifies CASSLWVVGTGGENGETQYF. The chain couples TRBV28 to TRBJ2-5, with 11 bases lining up with TRBD1. This CDR3 is built from 20 residues. The germline CDR1 and CDR2 sequences are MDHEN and SYDVKM. V lost 0 bases and J lost 5; bases outside the gene matches: 17. The complete variable domain, with remaining parts taken from reference TRBV28 and TRBJ2-5, reads DVKVTQSSRYLVKRTGEKVFLECVQDMDHENMFWYRQDPGLGLRLIYFSYDVKMKEKGDIPEGYSVSREKKERFSLILESASTNQTSMYLCASSLWVVGTGGENGETQYFGPGTRLLVL.

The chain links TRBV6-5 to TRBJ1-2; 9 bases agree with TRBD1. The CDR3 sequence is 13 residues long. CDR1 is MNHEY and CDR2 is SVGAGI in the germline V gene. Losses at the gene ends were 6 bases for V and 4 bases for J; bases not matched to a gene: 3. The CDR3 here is CASSLQGAYGYTF. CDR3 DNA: TGTGCCAGCAGCTTACAGGGGGCCTATGGCTACACCTTC.